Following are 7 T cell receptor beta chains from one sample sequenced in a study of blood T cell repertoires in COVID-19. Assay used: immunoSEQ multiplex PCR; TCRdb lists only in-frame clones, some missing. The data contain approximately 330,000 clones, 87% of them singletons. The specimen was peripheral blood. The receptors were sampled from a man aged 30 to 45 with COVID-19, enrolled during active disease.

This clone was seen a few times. The CDR3 sequence: CATSRDPGQGDEQYF. As DNA, the CDR3 is TGTGCCACCAGCAGAGATCCGGGACAGGGGGACGAGCAGTACTTC. The rearrangement joins TRBV15 to TRBJ2-7; 11 bases match TRBD1. Germline trimming cut 0 bases from V and 5 bases from J; bases unmatched to any gene: 3. The CDR3 is made up of 15 amino acids. The germline V gene encodes CDR1 LNHNV and CDR2 YYDKDF (reference sequence).

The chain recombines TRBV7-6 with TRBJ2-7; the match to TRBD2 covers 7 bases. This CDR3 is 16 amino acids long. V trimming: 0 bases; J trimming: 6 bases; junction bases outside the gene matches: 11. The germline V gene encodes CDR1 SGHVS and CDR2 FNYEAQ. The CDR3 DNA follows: TGTGCCAGCAGCTTAGCGGGAGGGAAAGCGAGGGCCGAGCAGTACTTC. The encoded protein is CASSLAGGKARAEQYF. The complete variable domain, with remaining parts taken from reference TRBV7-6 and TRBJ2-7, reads GAGVSQSPRYKVTKRGQDVALRCDPISGHVSLYWYRQALGQGPEFLTYFNYEAQQDKSGLPNDRFSAERPEGSISTLTIQRTEQRDSAMYRCASSLAGGKARAEQYFGPGTRLTVT.

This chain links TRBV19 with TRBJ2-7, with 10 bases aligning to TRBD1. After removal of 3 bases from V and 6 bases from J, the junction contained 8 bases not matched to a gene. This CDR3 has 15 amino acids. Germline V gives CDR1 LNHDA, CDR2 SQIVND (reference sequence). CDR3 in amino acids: CASSIELTGGREQYF. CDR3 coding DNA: TGTGCCAGTAGTATCGAGTTGACAGGGGGCCGCGAGCAGTACTTC.

The CDR3 bases are TGTGCCAGCAGGCCTTGGCCTAGTGAAAAACTGTTTTTT. It encodes CASRPWPSEKLFF. The rearrangement links TRBV6-6 to TRBJ1-4; D gene uncertain. Germline CDR1 MNHNY, CDR2 SVGAGI (reference sequence). V gave up 6 bases and J gave up 7 bases, with 12 bases separating them. This CDR3 region has 13 residues.

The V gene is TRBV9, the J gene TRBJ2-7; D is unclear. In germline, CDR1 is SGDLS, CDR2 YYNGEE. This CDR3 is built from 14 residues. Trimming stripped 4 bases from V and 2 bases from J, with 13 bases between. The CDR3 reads CASSPEESPYEQYF. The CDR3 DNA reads TGTGCCAGCAGCCCAGAGGAGAGCCCCTACGAGCAGTACTTC.

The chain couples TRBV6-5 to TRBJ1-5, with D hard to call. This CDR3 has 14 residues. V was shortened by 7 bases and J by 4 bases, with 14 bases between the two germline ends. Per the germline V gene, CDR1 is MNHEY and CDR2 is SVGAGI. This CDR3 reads CASNEIRYNQPQHF. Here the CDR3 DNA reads TGTGCCAGCAACGAAATCAGGTATAATCAGCCCCAGCATTTT.

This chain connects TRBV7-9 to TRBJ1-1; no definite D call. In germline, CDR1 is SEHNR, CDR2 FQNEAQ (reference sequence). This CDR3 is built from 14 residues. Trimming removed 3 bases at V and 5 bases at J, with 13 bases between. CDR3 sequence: CASSLKGGSTEAFF. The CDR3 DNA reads TGTGCCAGCAGCTTGAAGGGAGGTTCGACTGAAGCTTTCTTT.